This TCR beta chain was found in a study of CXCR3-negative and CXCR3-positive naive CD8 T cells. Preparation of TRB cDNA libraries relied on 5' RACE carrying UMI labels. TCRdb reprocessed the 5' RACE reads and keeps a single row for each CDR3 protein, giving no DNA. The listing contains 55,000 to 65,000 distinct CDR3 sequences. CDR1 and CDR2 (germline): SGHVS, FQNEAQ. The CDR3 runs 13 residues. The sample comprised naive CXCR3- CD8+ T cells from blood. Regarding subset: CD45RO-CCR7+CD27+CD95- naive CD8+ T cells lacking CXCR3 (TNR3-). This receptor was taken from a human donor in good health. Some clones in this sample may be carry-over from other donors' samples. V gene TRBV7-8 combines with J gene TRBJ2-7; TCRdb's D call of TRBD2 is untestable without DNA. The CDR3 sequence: CASSEGPVYEQYF.